Presented here are 29 T cell receptor beta chains from one specimen sequenced in a study of cytomegalovirus exposure and HLA in healthy donors. PCR used 60 Vbeta primers and 13 Jbeta primers. Only in-frame clones appear in the TCRdb table, and some are missing; sequencing was by immunoSEQ multiplex PCR. The profile covers about 190,000 clones, with 65% to 75% appearing a single time and over 4% taken by the ten largest. Sequenced sample: PBMCs. Every receptor here comes from a man aged 30-40 years in good health and CMV-seropositive.

The table lists this clone with a few counts. The J gene is TRBJ2-7, the V gene TRBV7-6; D remains ambiguous. This CDR3 contains 15 residues. V gave up 5 bases and J gave up 4 bases, with 18 bases separating them. Germline loops: CDR1 SGHVS, CDR2 FNYEAQ. The CDR3 DNA reads TGTGCCAGCAGCGCGCAAAGCCTGGCAGGTTACGAGCAGTACTTC. It translates to CASSAQSLAGYEQYF.

The gene calls are TRBV6-5 and TRBJ2-7, with 7 bases identical to TRBD1. V trimming: 10 bases; J trimming: 2 bases; junction bases outside the gene matches: 14. Germline V gene sequence: CDR1 MNHEY, CDR2 SVGAGI. The CDR3 loop spans 15 amino acids. The CDR3, as DNA: TGTGCCACCTCCTCCCCGGGACAGCGGACCTACGAGCAGTACTTC. This encodes CATSSPGQRTYEQYF.

The chain links TRBV7-2 to TRBJ2-2; D gene unclear. CDR1 SGHTA and CDR2 FQGNSA come from the germline V gene. The length of the CDR3 is 14 residues. The V and J ends lost 5 bases and 11 bases respectively, with 18 bases between them. CDR3 sequence reads: CASSLLDISEELFF. In nucleotides, the CDR3 is TGTGCCAGCAGCCTCCTCGACATTTCGGAAGAGCTGTTTTTT.

With respect to this clone: A read error may account for a junction end that differs from germline. The chain joins TRBV7-9 to TRBJ1-1; D possibly corresponds to TRBD1 (5 bases). CDR1 SEHNR and CDR2 FQNEAQ come from the germline V gene (reference sequence). The CDR3 is 14 amino acids. The CDR3 reads CASSFVRGNAEAFF. In DNA form, the CDR3 reads TGTGCCAGCAGCTTTGTTCGGGGGAACGCTGAAGCTTTCTTT. Full variable domain (missing parts from reference TRBV7-9 and TRBJ1-1): DTGVSQNPRHKITKRGQNVTFRCDPISEHNRLYWYRQTLGQGPEFLTYFQNEAQLEKSRLLSDRFSAERPKGSFSTLEIQRTEQGDSAMYLCASSFVRGNAEAFFGQGTRLTVV.

V is TRBV21-1 and J is TRBJ1-4; TRBD1 was called by the table and not checked on the DNA. TRBV21-1 is an annotated pseudogene. This CDR3 spans 20 amino acids. The DNA for the CDR3 is TGTGCCAGCAGTCCAAAATGGGGGACAGGGGGCCCTGGGGCTAATGAAAAACTGTTTTTT. This sequence encodes CASSPKWGTGGPGANEKLFF.

V usage is TRBV9 and J usage is TRBJ1-2, with 7 nucleotides matching TRBD1. The J segment lost 3 bases and the V segment lost 1 base, leaving 12 bases of the junction unmatched. This CDR3 comprises 17 residues. Germline CDR1 and CDR2: SGDLS and YYNGEE. The CDR3 sequence: CASSVYPRGKGDYGYTF. CDR3 sequence (DNA): TGTGCCAGCAGCGTATACCCCAGGGGGAAGGGAGACTATGGCTACACCTTC.

In this sample, this clone turned up once. V and J are TRBV7-2 and TRBJ1-2; D is unresolved. The CDR3 runs to 11 residues. Deletions cut 2 bases from V and 7 bases from J, with 5 bases between. Germline loops: CDR1 SGHTA, CDR2 FQGNSA. The CDR3 spells CASSLPFGYTF. Written as DNA, the CDR3 is TGTGCCAGCAGCTTACCCTTTGGCTACACCTTC.

This clone was seen a single time. The chain has TRBV6-5 and TRBJ1-2; 8 bases line up with TRBD1. In germline, CDR1 is MNHEY, CDR2 SVGAGI. The CDR3 loop spans 14 amino acids. The V and J ends lost 6 bases and 5 bases, in that order; junction bases with no gene match: 8. The CDR3 loop reads CASSTDRGQYGYTF. Here the CDR3 DNA reads TGTGCCAGCAGCACCGACAGGGGTCAATATGGCTACACCTTC.

The CDR3, as DNA: TGTGCCAGTAGTCCAGGGACAGCACACACAGATACGCAGTATTTT. Its translation: CASSPGTAHTDTQYF. The chain couples TRBV19 to TRBJ2-3, with 7 bases identical to TRBD1. Germline V gene sequence: CDR1 LNHDA, CDR2 SQIVND (reference sequence). V trimming: 5 bases; J trimming: 2 bases; junction bases outside the gene matches: 7. The CDR3 has 15 residues.

The CDR3, as DNA: TGTGCCAGCAGCTTAGCGGGAGGGGTTAACACTGAAGCTTTCTTT. Its translation is CASSLAGGVNTEAFF. The V gene is TRBV7-2, the J gene TRBJ1-1; D is perhaps TRBD1 (5 bases). The CDR3 has 15 residues. From germline, CDR1 is SGHTA and CDR2 FQGNSA. The V and J ends lost 0 bases and 2 bases respectively, with 10 bases between them.

This clone was seen a single time. The chain couples TRBV6-1 to TRBJ2-7, with D tentatively TRBD1 (5 bases). Deletions cut 8 bases from V and 5 bases from J, with 19 bases between. CDR3 size: 14 residues. Germline CDR1 and CDR2: MNHNS and SASEGT. The DNA of the CDR3 is TGTGCCAGCTGCGTGACCACTACAGGAGACGAGCAGTACTTC. The encoded protein is CASCVTTTGDEQYF.

In this sample, this clone turned up a few times. The chain has TRBV7-3 and TRBJ1-1; D perhaps matches TRBD1 (6 bases). Germline V CDR1 and CDR2: SGHTA, FQGTGA. This CDR3 region has 13 residues. Trimming removed 4 bases from V and 7 bases from J, with 13 bases in between. CDR3 region: CASSWGPSVEAFF. CDR3 nucleotides: TGTGCCAGCAGCTGGGGGCCCTCCGTTGAAGCTTTCTTT.

The V and J genes are TRBV9 and TRBJ2-1, with D maybe TRBD2 (6 bases). Trimming removed 2 bases from V and 6 bases from J, with 15 bases in between. Germline V gene lookup returns CDR1 SGDLS and CDR2 YYNGEE. This CDR3 has 15 amino acids. The CDR3 protein is CASSVKGDSPNEQFF. CDR3 DNA sequence: TGTGCCAGCAGCGTGAAAGGGGACTCCCCCAATGAGCAGTTCTTC. The whole variable domain, filled in from reference TRBV9 and TRBJ2-1, reads DSGVTQTPKHLITATGQRVTLRCSPRSGDLSVYWYQQSLDQGLQFLIQYYNGEERAKGNILERFSAQQFPDLHSELNLSSLELGDSALYFCASSVKGDSPNEQFFGPGTRLTVL.

The chain is built from TRBV7-2 and TRBJ1-2; D may be TRBD1 (5 bases). This CDR3 contains 15 residues. Germline CDR1 reads SGHTA; CDR2 reads FQGNSA. V was trimmed by 5 bases and J by 6 bases, leaving 19 bases between them. CDR3 region: CASSQGTNLRDGYTF. The CDR3 nucleotides are TGTGCCAGCAGCCAGGGCACCAACCTGAGAGATGGCTACACCTTC.

The J gene is TRBJ2-1, the V gene TRBV7-9; 15 nucleotides match TRBD2. Germline loops: CDR1 SEHNR, CDR2 FQNEAQ (reference sequence). Trimming took 5 bases from V and 4 from J; bases not matched to a gene: 3. CDR3 size: 16 residues. In DNA, the CDR3 is TGTGCCAGCAGCCGGGGGACTAGCGGGAGGTACAATGAGCAGTTCTTC. It encodes CASSRGTSGRYNEQFF.

The chain uses TRBV7-3 and TRBJ2-3; TRBD2 aligns across 13 bases. The CDR3 sequence is 17 residues long. Germline trimming cut 4 bases from V and 4 bases from J; bases unmatched to any gene: 8. Germline values: CDR1 SGHTA, CDR2 FQGTGA. For the CDR3, the DNA is TGTGCCAGCAGCTCTGGACTAGCGGGAGTGTGGGCAGATACGCAGTATTTT. Its translation: CASSSGLAGVWADTQYF.

The sample holds one count of this clone. This chain joins TRBV7-9 and TRBJ1-2, with D possibly matching TRBD1 (5 bases). V was shortened by 2 bases and J by 6 bases, with 13 bases between the two germline ends. Germline V lookup: CDR1 SEHNR, CDR2 FQNEAQ (reference sequence). The CDR3 totals 14 residues. CDR3 sequence reads: CASSLNPGRDGYTF. The CDR3 DNA follows: TGTGCCAGCAGCTTAAACCCAGGGAGGGATGGCTACACCTTC.

This clone came up a few times. The chain has TRBV5-4 and TRBJ2-7, with 8 bases matching TRBD2. J gave up 0 bases and V 2 bases, and 1 base lay outside the gene matches. The germline V gene has CDR1 SGHNT and CDR2 YYREEE (reference sequence). There are 14 residues in the CDR3. In nucleotides, the CDR3 is TGTGCCAGCAGCTTCACTAGCGGCTCCTACGAGCAGTACTTC. Translation: CASSFTSGSYEQYF.

This clone has more than one count but fewer than ten. The chain is built from TRBV6-4 and TRBJ2-3; unclear D gene. Germline loops: CDR1 MRHNA, CDR2 SNTAGT. The germline V and J ends were trimmed by 8 bases and 0 bases, with 15 bases remaining between them. This CDR3 has 15 amino acids. The CDR3 nucleotides are TGTGCCAGCGGTCTCGGGTCCGGTAGCACAGATACGCAGTATTTT. It translates to CASGLGSGSTDTQYF.

The CDR3 DNA is TGTGCCAGCAGCCCGAGGGGGGGCTCCTACGAGCAGTACTTC. It translates to CASSPRGGSYEQYF. This chain links TRBV5-6 with TRBJ2-7, with D perhaps matching TRBD2 (7 bases). The CDR3 loop spans 14 amino acids. V lost 4 bases and J 0 bases, leaving 11 bases between the germline ends. The germline V gene has CDR1 SGHDT and CDR2 YYEEEE. The whole variable domain, remainder taken from reference TRBV5-6 and TRBJ2-7, is DAGVTQSPTHLIKTRGQQVTLRCSPKSGHDTVSWYQQALGQGPQFIFQYYEEEERQRGNFPDRFSGHQFPNYSSELNVNALLLGDSALYLCASSPRGGSYEQYFGPGTRLTVT.

The rearrangement joins TRBV9 to TRBJ2-7, with 8 bases fitting TRBD1. CDR3 size: 14 residues. Germline CDR1 and CDR2: SGDLS and YYNGEE. V dropped 4 bases and J dropped 1; count of bases not matched to a gene: 4. CDR3 sequence reads: CASSTGQGSYEQYF. The CDR3 bases are TGTGCCAGCAGCACAGGACAGGGTTCCTACGAGCAGTACTTC. Together with reference TRBV9 and TRBJ2-7, the CDR3 gives the full variable domain: DSGVTQTPKHLITATGQRVTLRCSPRSGDLSVYWYQQSLDQGLQFLIQYYNGEERAKGNILERFSAQQFPDLHSELNLSSLELGDSALYFCASSTGQGSYEQYFGPGTRLTVT.

The CDR3 spells CASSPQGATYNSPLHF. DNA for the CDR3: TGCGCCAGCAGTCCACAGGGGGCGACCTATAATTCACCCCTCCACTTT. The chain is built from TRBV10-2 and TRBJ1-6; 9 bases map to TRBD1. Germline-derived CDR1 and CDR2 are WSHSY and SAAADI. Germline trimming cut 5 bases from V and 2 bases from J; bases unmatched to any gene: 4. There are 16 residues in the CDR3.

The chain recombines TRBV6-5 with TRBJ1-1, with 8 bases identical to TRBD1. The CDR3 loop spans 13 amino acids. Germline loops: CDR1 MNHEY, CDR2 SVGAGI. The ends lost 5 bases at V and 4 bases at J; junction bases unmatched: 3. CDR3 loop: CASSEQGGTEAFF. CDR3 sequence (DNA): TGTGCCAGCAGTGAACAGGGGGGCACTGAAGCTTTCTTT.

This chain joins TRBV11-3 and TRBJ1-3; 7 bases are shared with TRBD1. V dropped 3 bases and J dropped 0; count of bases not matched to a gene: 11. This CDR3 has 18 amino acids. CDR1 is SGHNT and CDR2 is YENEEA in the germline V gene. CDR3 in amino acids: CASSFYRDSGISGNTIYF. CDR3 DNA: TGTGCCAGCAGCTTCTACCGGGACAGCGGTATCTCTGGAAACACCATATATTTT. Variable domain in full (rest from reference TRBV11-3 and TRBJ1-3): EAGVVQSPRYKIIEKKQPVAFWCNPISGHNTLYWYLQNLGQGPELLIRYENEEAVDDSQLPKDRFSAERLKGVDSTLKIQPAELGDSAVYLCASSFYRDSGISGNTIYFGEGSWLTVV.

The count of this clone is one. The chain carries TRBV6-6 and TRBJ1-4; TRBD1 might be the D (5 bases). V gave up 6 bases and J gave up 5 bases, with 13 bases separating them. Germline assignment: CDR1 MNHNY and CDR2 SVGAGI (reference sequence). CDR3 length equals 14 residues. The CDR3 DNA is TGTGCCAGCAGACCCTGGAGGGGAAATGAAAAACTGTTTTTT. Translating gives CASRPWRGNEKLFF.

A remark on this clone: Its ends do not fully match the called genes, so a read error is possible. V is TRBV7-7 and J is TRBJ2-5; TRBD1 is a possible D gene (5 bases). The CDR3 loop spans 13 amino acids. Germline CDR1 SSHAT, CDR2 FNYEAQ (reference sequence). The CDR3 spells CASSQAGLVTQYF. CDR3 bases: TGTGCTAGCAGCCAGGCAGGGTTGGTGACCCAGTACTTC.

V usage is TRBV28 and J usage is TRBJ2-7; D gene ambiguous. Germline loops: CDR1 MDHEN, CDR2 SYDVKM. This CDR3 spans 14 amino acids. The V and J ends lost 7 bases and 2 bases respectively, with 15 bases between them. CDR3 bases: TGTGCCAGCACCCCCAGGCCTTTGGCCTACGAGCAGTACTTC. Translating it yields CASTPRPLAYEQYF.

This clone was seen a few times. This rearrangement joins TRBV19 to TRBJ2-7; D gene uncertain. The germline V gene has CDR1 LNHDA and CDR2 SQIVND (reference sequence). V dropped 6 bases and J dropped 6 bases, with 18 bases sitting between them. This CDR3 region has 14 residues. CDR3 DNA: TGTGCCAGTAGGTCTACCGGTCAGGCTCGCGAGCAGTACTTC. It codes for CASRSTGQAREQYF.

The rearrangement uses TRBV4-3 and TRBJ2-5, with a possible D match to TRBD1 (6 bases). The last part of the DNA fits TRBJ2-7 better; the J call may be wrong. CDR1 is LGHNA, CDR2 YSLEER, per germline. This CDR3 comprises 15 residues. This chain's CDR3 is CASSQDRGLSYEQYF. The DNA for the CDR3 is TGCGCCAGCAGCCAAGACAGGGGCCTCTCCTACGAGCAGTACTTC.